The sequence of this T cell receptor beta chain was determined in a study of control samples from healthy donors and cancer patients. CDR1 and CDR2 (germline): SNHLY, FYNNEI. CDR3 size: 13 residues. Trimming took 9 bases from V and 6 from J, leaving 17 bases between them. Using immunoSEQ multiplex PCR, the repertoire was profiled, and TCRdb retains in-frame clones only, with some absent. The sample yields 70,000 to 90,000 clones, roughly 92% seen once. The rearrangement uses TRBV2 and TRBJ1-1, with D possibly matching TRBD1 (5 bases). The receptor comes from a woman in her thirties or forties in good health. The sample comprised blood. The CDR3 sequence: CASNRGFRAEAFF. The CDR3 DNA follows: TGTGCCAGTAACAGAGGGTTCAGGGCTGAAGCTTTCTTT.